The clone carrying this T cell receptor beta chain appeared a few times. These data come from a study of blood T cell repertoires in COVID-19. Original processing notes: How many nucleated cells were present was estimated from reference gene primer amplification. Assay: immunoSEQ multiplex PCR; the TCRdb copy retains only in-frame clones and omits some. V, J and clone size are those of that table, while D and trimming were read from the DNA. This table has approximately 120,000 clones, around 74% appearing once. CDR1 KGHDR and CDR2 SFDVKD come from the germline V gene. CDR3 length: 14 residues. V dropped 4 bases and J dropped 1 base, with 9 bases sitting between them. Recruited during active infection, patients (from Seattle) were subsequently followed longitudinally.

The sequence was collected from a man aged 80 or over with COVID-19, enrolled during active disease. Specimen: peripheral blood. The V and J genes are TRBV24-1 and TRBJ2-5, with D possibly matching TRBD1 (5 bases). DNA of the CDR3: TGTGCCACCAGTGACCCAGGGATCCAAGAGACCCAGTACTTC. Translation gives CATSDPGIQETQYF.